This paragraph reports one TCR beta chain. Antigen unknown. The data were taken from a study of CD8 T cells in ankylosing spondylitis. Study-wide results and limits: A motif of fewer than ten highly homologous TCR beta variants was seen as apparently characteristic of ankylosing spondylitis blood.

Germline CDR1 reads SNHLY; CDR2 reads FYNNEI. This CDR3 is built from 18 residues. The V gene lost 11 bases and the J gene lost 0 bases, with 23 bases spanning the gap. Each TCR beta library was made by quantitative 5'-RACE that incorporated molecular barcodes. Via MiXCR, TCRdb re-called the 5' RACE reads, giving one row per CDR3 protein. The sample consists of around 330,000 distinct CDR3 sequences, around a tenth of them appearing once. This clonotype was sampled from a female donor with ankylosing spondylitis or in good health (not recorded which). The chain joins TRBV2 to TRBJ2-6; D is uncertain. Sequenced input: blood, either unsorted or a sorted T cell fraction (not recorded which). CDR3 sequence reads: CAFCFRLDLSSGANVLTF. CDR3 nucleotides: TGTGCCTTCTGTTTTAGACTGGACCTTAGCTCTGGGGCCAACGTCCTGACTTTC.